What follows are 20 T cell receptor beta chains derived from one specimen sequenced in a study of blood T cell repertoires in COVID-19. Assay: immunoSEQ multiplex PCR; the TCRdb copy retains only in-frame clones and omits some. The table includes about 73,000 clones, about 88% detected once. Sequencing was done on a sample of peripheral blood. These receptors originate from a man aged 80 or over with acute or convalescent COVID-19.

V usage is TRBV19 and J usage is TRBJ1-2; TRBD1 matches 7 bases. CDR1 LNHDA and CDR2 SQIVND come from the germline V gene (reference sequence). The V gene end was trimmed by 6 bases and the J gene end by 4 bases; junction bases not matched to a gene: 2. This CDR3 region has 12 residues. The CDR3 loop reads CASRTGTYGYTF. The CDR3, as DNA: TGTGCCAGTAGGACAGGGACCTATGGCTACACCTTC.

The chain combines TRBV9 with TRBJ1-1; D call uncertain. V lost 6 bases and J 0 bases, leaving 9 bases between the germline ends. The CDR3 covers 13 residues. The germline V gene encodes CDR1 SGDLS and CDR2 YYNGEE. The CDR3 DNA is TGTGCCAGCACCGAGGGAATGAACACTGAAGCTTTCTTT. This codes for CASTEGMNTEAFF.

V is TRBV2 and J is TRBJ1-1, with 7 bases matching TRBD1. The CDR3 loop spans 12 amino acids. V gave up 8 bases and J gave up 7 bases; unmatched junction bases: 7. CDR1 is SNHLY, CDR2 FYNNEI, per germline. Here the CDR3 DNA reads TGTGCCAGCCTCGACACAGGGGTTGAAGCTTTCTTT. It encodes CASLDTGVEAFF.

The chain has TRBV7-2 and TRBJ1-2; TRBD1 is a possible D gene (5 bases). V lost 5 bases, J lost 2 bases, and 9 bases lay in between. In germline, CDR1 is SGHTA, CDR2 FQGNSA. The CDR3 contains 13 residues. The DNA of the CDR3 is TGTGCCAGCAGCCCGGACACCAACTATGGCTACACCTTC. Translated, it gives CASSPDTNYGYTF.

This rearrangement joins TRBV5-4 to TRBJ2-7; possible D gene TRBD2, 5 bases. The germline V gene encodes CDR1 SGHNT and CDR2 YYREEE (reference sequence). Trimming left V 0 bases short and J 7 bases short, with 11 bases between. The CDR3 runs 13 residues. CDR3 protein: CASSLAREREQYF. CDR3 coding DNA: TGTGCCAGCAGCTTGGCGAGGGAACGGGAGCAGTACTTC.

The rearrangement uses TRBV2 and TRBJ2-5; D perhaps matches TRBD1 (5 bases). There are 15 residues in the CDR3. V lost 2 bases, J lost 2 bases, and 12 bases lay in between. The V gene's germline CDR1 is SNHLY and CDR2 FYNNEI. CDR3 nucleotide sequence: TGTGCCAGCAGTGAAATGACAGCCGCTCAAGAGACCCAGTACTTC. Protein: CASSEMTAAQETQYF.

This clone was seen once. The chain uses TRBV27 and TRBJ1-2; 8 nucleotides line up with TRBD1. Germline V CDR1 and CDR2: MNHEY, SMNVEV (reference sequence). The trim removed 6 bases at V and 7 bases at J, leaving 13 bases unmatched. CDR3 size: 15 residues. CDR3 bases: TGTGCCAGCAGATCCAGGGGGCGGTTAATCGGTGGCTACACCTTC. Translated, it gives CASRSRGRLIGGYTF.

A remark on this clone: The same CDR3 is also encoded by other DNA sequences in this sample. CDR3 amino acids: CASSRDSNEQFF. CDR3 nucleotides: TGTGCCAGCAGTAGGGACAGCAATGAGCAGTTCTTC. The chain couples TRBV12-3 or TRBV12-4 to TRBJ2-1; 7 bases are a match to TRBD1. The CDR3 totals 12 residues. Losses at the gene ends were 5 bases for V and 6 bases for J; bases not matched to a gene: 1.

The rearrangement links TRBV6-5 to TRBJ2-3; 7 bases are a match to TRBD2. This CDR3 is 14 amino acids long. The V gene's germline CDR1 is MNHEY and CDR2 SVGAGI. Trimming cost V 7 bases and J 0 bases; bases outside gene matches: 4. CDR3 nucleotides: TGTGCCAGCACCCGGGACTATAGCACAGATACGCAGTATTTT. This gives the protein CASTRDYSTDTQYF.

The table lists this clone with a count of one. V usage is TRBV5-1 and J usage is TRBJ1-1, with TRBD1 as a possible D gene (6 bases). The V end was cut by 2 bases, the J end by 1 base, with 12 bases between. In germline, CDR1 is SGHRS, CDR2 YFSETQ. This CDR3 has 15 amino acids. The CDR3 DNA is TGCGCCAGCAGCTTCAACACAGGGTCGAACACTGAAGCTTTCTTT. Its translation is CASSFNTGSNTEAFF.

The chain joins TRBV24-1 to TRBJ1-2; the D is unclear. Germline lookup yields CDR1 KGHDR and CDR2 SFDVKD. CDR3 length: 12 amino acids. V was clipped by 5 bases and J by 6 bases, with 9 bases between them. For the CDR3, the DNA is TGTGCCACCAGTGTAGAAGCCCATGGCTACACCTTC. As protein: CATSVEAHGYTF.

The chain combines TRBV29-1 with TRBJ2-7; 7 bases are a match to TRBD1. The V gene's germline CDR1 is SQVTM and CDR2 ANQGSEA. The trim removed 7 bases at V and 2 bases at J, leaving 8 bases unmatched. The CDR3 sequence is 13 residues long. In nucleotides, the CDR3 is TGCAGCGCCGCCTCCGGGACAGCCTACGAGCAGTACTTC. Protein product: CSAASGTAYEQYF.

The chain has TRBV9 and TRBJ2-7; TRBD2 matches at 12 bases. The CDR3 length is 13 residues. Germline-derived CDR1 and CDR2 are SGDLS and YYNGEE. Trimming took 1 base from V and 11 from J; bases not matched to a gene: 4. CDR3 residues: CASSVRLAGVKYF. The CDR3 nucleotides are TGTGCCAGCAGCGTAAGACTAGCGGGAGTCAAGTACTTC.

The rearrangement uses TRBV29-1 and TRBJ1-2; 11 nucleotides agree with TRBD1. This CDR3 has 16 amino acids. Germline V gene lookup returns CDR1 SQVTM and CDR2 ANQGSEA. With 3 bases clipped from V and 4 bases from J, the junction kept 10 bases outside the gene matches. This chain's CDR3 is CSVEPGQGAGGYGYTF. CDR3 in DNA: TGCAGCGTTGAGCCCGGACAGGGGGCCGGTGGCTATGGCTACACCTTC.

The CDR3 loop reads CAWSVGGLGNTIYF. In DNA form, the CDR3 reads TGTGCCTGGAGTGTTGGCGGGCTCGGAAACACCATATATTTT. V gene TRBV30 combines with J gene TRBJ1-3, with D unclear. Trimming removed 0 bases from V and 4 bases from J, with 10 bases in between. Germline values: CDR1 GTSNPN, CDR2 SVGIG (reference sequence). The CDR3 has 14 residues.

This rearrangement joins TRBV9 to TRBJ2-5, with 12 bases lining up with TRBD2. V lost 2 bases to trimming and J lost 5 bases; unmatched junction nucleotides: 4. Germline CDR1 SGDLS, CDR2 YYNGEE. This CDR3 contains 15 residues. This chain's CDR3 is CASSVRLAGDETQYF. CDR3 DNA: TGTGCCAGCAGCGTCCGACTAGCGGGGGATGAGACCCAGTACTTC.

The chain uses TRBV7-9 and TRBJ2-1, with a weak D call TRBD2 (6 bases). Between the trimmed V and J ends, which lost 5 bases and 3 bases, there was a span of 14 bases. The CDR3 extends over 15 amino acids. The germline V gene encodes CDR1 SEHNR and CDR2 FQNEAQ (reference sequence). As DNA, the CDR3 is TGTGCCAGCAGCCCGGGCGGGATCTTCTACAATGAGCAGTTCTTC. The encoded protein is CASSPGGIFYNEQFF.

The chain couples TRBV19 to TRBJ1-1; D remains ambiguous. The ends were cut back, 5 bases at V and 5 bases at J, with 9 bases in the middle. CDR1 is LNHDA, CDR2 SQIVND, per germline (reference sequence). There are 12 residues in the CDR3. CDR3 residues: CASSYGRTEAFF. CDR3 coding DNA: TGTGCCAGTAGTTACGGGAGAACTGAAGCTTTCTTT. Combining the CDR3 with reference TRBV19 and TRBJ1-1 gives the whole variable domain DGGITQSPKYLFRKEGQNVTLSCEQNLNHDAMYWYRQDPGQGLRLIYYSQIVNDFQKGDIAEGYSVSREKKESFPLTVTSAQKNPTAFYLCASSYGRTEAFFGQGTRLTVV.

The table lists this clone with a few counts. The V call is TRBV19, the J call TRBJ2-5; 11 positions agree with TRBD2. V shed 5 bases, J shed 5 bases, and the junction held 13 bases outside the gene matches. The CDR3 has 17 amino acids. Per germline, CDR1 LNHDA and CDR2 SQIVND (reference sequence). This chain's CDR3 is CASSATGGSGRGETQYF. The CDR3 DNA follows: TGTGCCAGTAGTGCGACAGGGGGTAGCGGGAGGGGGGAGACCCAGTACTTC. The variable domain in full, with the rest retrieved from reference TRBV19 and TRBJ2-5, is DGGITQSPKYLFRKEGQNVTLSCEQNLNHDAMYWYRQDPGQGLRLIYYSQIVNDFQKGDIAEGYSVSREKKESFPLTVTSAQKNPTAFYLCASSATGGSGRGETQYFGPGTRLLVL.

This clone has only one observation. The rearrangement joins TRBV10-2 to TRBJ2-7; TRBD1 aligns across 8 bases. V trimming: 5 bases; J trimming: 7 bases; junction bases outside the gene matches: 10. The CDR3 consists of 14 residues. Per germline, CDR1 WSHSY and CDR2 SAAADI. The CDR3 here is CASSLRTGTMEQYF. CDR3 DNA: TGCGCCAGCAGTCTCCGGACAGGGACGATGGAGCAGTACTTC.